This TCR beta chain was profiled in a study of T cell repertoires in cytomegalovirus infection. Whole-study context: A matching HLA type, together with CMV infection, was signaled by public TCR beta signatures.

Each CDR3 protein is one row after TCRdb ran MiXCR on the reads. The sample has approximately 750,000 distinct CDR3 sequences, 35% to 40% seen once; the top ten hold around 3%. Germline values: CDR1 SGHTA, CDR2 FQGTGA. This CDR3 has 13 amino acids. As concerns this clonotype: What it recognizes is unknown. With a much larger clone just one base away, this may be a read error.

Study results and caveats: Cumulative public TCR beta family frequency identified carriers of CMV plus the relevant HLA. The ex vivo response was dominated by HLA-C-restricted CMV-specific TCR beta clonotypes.

The V and J genes are TRBV7-3 and TRBJ1-5, with no clear D. This receptor was obtained from a human donor in good health (CMV status not recorded). Some clones in this sample may be carry-over from other donors' samples. The sample taken for sequencing was PBMCs. CDR3 protein: CVSSLDRSQPQHF. CDR3 DNA: TGTGTCAGCAGCTTAGATAGAAGTCAGCCCCAGCATTTT.